The 19 T cell receptor beta chains below all came from one sample that was sequenced in a study of cytomegalovirus exposure and HLA in healthy donors. TCRdb's table, derived via immunoSEQ multiplex PCR, lists solely in-frame clones and lacks some. The sample has 120,000 or so clones, around 86% seen once. Sequencing input: PBMCs. The receptors shown here come from a woman aged 18-29 years in good health and CMV-seronegative.

The chain joins TRBV5-1 to TRBJ1-1; D might be TRBD1 (6 bases). CDR1 is SGHRS, CDR2 YFSETQ, per germline. The germline V and J ends were trimmed by 4 bases and 1 base, with 20 bases remaining between them. CDR3 length: 17 residues. The CDR3 spells CASSRRLIQGRNTEAFF. The CDR3 DNA follows: TGCGCCAGCAGCCGCCGATTAATACAGGGAAGGAACACTGAAGCTTTCTTT.

The CDR3 sequence is CASSIGSGGRDPYEQYF. Written as DNA, the CDR3 is TGTGCCAGTAGTATCGGGTCGGGAGGGAGGGATCCCTACGAGCAGTACTTC. The chain employs TRBV19 and TRBJ2-7; TRBD2 agrees at 8 bases. The length of the CDR3 is 17 residues. The germline gives CDR1 LNHDA, CDR2 SQIVND (reference sequence). V lost 3 bases to trimming and J lost 2 bases; unmatched junction nucleotides: 12.

The chain employs TRBV5-3 and TRBJ2-7, with D uncertain. TRBV5-3 is classed as an ORF, of uncertain function. The CDR3 extends over 15 amino acids. V was clipped by 2 bases and J by 4 bases, with 16 bases between them. CDR3 in amino acids: CARSLPLGSAYEQYF. CDR3 bases: TGTGCCAGAAGCTTACCCCTAGGTAGTGCTTACGAGCAGTACTTC.

This clone was seen only once. This rearrangement joins TRBV5-1 to TRBJ2-3, with D possibly matching TRBD1 (6 bases). There are 15 residues in the CDR3. Germline V CDR1 and CDR2: SGHRS, YFSETQ. V lost 0 bases to trimming and J lost 6 bases, with 14 bases between them. CDR3: CASSLDVGAIDTQYF. CDR3 bases: TGCGCCAGCAGCTTGGATGTGGGGGCGATCGATACGCAGTATTTT. Filled out from reference TRBV5-1 and TRBJ2-3, the complete variable domain reads KAGVTQTPRYLIKTRGQQVTLSCSPISGHRSVSWYQQTPGQGLQFLFEYFSETQRNKGNFPGRFSGRQFSNSRSEMNVSTLELGDSALYLCASSLDVGAIDTQYFGPGTRLTVL.

This chain links TRBV29-1 with TRBJ1-2; 9 bases are shared with TRBD1. The V gene end was trimmed by 6 bases and the J gene end by 3 bases; junction bases not matched to a gene: 11. Germline CDR1 and CDR2: SQVTM and ANQGSEA. The CDR3 spans 15 residues. The CDR3 is CSVGGGQGGHYGYTF. The CDR3 region has the DNA TGCAGCGTCGGGGGGGGACAGGGAGGACACTATGGCTACACCTTC.

In this sample, this clone turned up once. This rearrangement joins TRBV18 to TRBJ1-1, with a tentative D call TRBD1 (5 bases). CDR3 length: 14 amino acids. Trimming took off 1 base at V and 0 bases at J, with 6 bases between the two ends. Germline CDR1 and CDR2: KGHSH and LQKENI. As DNA, the CDR3 is TGTGCCAGCTCACCACAGGGGATGAACACTGAAGCTTTCTTT. It specifies CASSPQGMNTEAFF.

This chain links TRBV5-6 with TRBJ1-4; D possibly corresponds to TRBD1 (6 bases). Per the germline V gene, CDR1 is SGHDT and CDR2 is YYEEEE. V shed 3 bases and J shed 10 bases, with 16 bases lying between them. The CDR3 is 14 amino acids. The CDR3 protein is CASSSTGYGRKLFF. The CDR3 nucleotides read TGTGCCAGCAGCTCAACAGGGTATGGGCGAAAACTGTTTTTT.

V and J are TRBV7-8 and TRBJ2-5; 8 bases match TRBD1. The CDR3 runs to 16 residues. Germline-derived CDR1 and CDR2 are SGHVS and FQNEAQ. After removal of 3 bases from V and 4 bases from J, the junction contained 10 bases not matched to a gene. CDR3 sequence reads: CASSFSRDRPAETQYF. CDR3 nucleotide sequence: TGTGCCAGCAGCTTCTCCCGGGACAGGCCGGCAGAGACCCAGTACTTC.

The rearrangement links TRBV20-1 to TRBJ2-1; D perhaps matches TRBD2 (5 bases). The CDR3 runs 11 residues. CDR1 is DFQATT and CDR2 is SNEGSKA in the germline V gene (reference sequence). Trimming took 3 bases from V and 10 from J, leaving 10 bases between them. CDR3 nucleotide sequence: TGCAGTGCTAGCCTAGCTACGGAGCAGTTCTTC. Protein: CSASLATEQFF.

V and J are TRBV5-1 and TRBJ2-1; 10 bases align to TRBD1. CDR1 and CDR2 from the germline V gene are SGHRS and YFSETQ. CDR3 size: 19 residues. V shed 3 bases and J 6 bases; nucleotides not matched to a gene: 18. The CDR3 sequence is CASSWTTGGARSTSNEQFF. The CDR3 coding sequence is TGCGCCAGCAGCTGGACGACAGGGGGCGCCCGGTCCACCAGCAATGAGCAGTTCTTC.

In its sample, this clone was seen a few times. The chain links TRBV15 to TRBJ1-4, with D hard to call. Trimming cost V 5 bases and J 5 bases, with 9 bases left between them. The CDR3 totals 13 residues. The germline V gene has CDR1 LNHNV and CDR2 YYDKDF (reference sequence). The CDR3 loop is CATSPHRNEKLFF. CDR3 bases: TGTGCCACCAGCCCTCACAGAAATGAAAAACTGTTTTTT.

This clone appeared a single time. The chain joins TRBV7-9 to TRBJ2-7, with D possibly TRBD1 on 5 matching bases. CDR1 and CDR2 from the germline V gene are SEHNR and FQNEAQ (reference sequence). V lost 4 bases and J lost 5, with 9 bases in between. The CDR3 sequence is 12 residues long. CDR3 residues: CASSYGQNEQYF. CDR3 bases: TGTGCCAGCAGCTATGGACAAAACGAGCAGTACTTC.

This chain uses TRBV11-2 with TRBJ2-7; possible D gene TRBD2, 6 bases. V dropped 5 bases and J dropped 3 bases, with 11 bases sitting between them. The CDR3 is made up of 13 amino acids. Germline values: CDR1 SGHAT, CDR2 FQNNGV. CDR3 coding DNA: TGTGCCAGCAGCCGAATTAGCGGCTACGAGCAGTACTTC. Protein: CASSRISGYEQYF.

The V gene is TRBV7-2, the J gene TRBJ2-7; TRBD2 might be the D (6 bases). This CDR3 is built from 13 residues. V lost 5 bases, J lost 7 bases, and 15 bases lay in between. The germline V gene has CDR1 SGHTA and CDR2 FQGNSA. CDR3 residues: CASSRSRGGEQYF. The CDR3 DNA is TGTGCCAGCAGCCGATCCCGTGGGGGGGAGCAGTACTTC.

J is TRBJ2-7 and V is TRBV28, with 9 bases matching TRBD2. V gave up 10 bases and J gave up 0 bases; unmatched junction bases: 4. The V gene's germline CDR1 is MDHEN and CDR2 SYDVKM. The CDR3 is 13 amino acids. CDR3 in DNA: TGTGCCACTTTTAGCGGGGGCTCCTACGAGCAGTACTTC. This codes for CATFSGGSYEQYF. Full variable domain (rest looked up from reference TRBV28 and TRBJ2-7): DVKVTQSSRYLVKRTGEKVFLECVQDMDHENMFWYRQDPGLGLRLIYFSYDVKMKEKGDIPEGYSVSREKKERFSLILESASTNQTSMYLCATFSGGSYEQYFGPGTRLTVT.

This chain links TRBV18 with TRBJ2-7, with 8 bases matching TRBD1. V shed 3 bases, J shed 3 bases, and the junction held 7 bases outside the gene matches. This CDR3 is built from 15 residues. The V gene's germline CDR1 is KGHSH and CDR2 LQKENI. The CDR3 protein is CASSPPDRAFYEQYF. For the CDR3, the DNA is TGTGCCAGCTCACCCCCGGACAGGGCTTTCTACGAGCAGTACTTC.

This clone showed up just once. J is TRBJ2-7 and V is TRBV27; 7 bases are shared with TRBD1. CDR1 is MNHEY and CDR2 is SMNVEV in the germline V gene (reference sequence). V gave up 1 base and J gave up 2 bases; unmatched junction bases: 5. CDR3 size: 15 residues. This CDR3 reads CASSLLPDRAYEQYF. In nucleotides, the CDR3 is TGTGCCAGCAGTTTATTGCCCGACAGGGCCTACGAGCAGTACTTC.

The CDR3 reads CASSSGQGVYNEQFF. The DNA of the CDR3 is TGCGCCAGCAGCTCCGGACAGGGTGTCTACAATGAGCAGTTCTTC. The chain links TRBV5-1 to TRBJ2-1; 8 bases match TRBD1. Germline CDR1 reads SGHRS; CDR2 reads YFSETQ. Trimming removed 3 bases from V and 3 bases from J; junction bases left unmatched: 5. This CDR3 has 15 residues.

This rearrangement joins TRBV6-5 to TRBJ2-7, with D possibly matching TRBD2 (6 bases). The CDR3 is made up of 15 amino acids. Germline CDR1 is MNHEY and CDR2 is SVGAGI. Trimming shortened V by 2 bases and J by 5 bases, and 16 bases separated the two germline ends. CDR3 in DNA: TGTGCCAGCAGTTACCGTCCGGCCCCGGGGGACGAGCAGTACTTC. Its protein is CASSYRPAPGDEQYF.